This record looks at one T cell receptor (beta chain) sequence and its context. This clone has only one observation. It has no known antigen specificity. The input lacks base qualities; no much larger clone sits a single base away. The method was the immunoSEQ multiplex PCR assay. This is the immuneACCESS table as TCRdb keeps it, with only in-frame sequences that have V and J called. A part of the clones is gone; compared with another copy, unresolved V genes explain less than half, and the rest is unexplained. Within this sample are fewer than 20,000 clones, with around 70% of them counted one time only. The top ten hold 16% of the sample. The CDR3 runs 17 residues from the cysteine to the phenylalanine. Solely the CDR3 DNA is kept, with 51 bases framed from the first base. The junction shows trimming of 7 bases on V and 5 bases on J, plus 23 bases between the germline ends. CDR1 and CDR2 are drawn from the germline V gene: MGHDK, SYGVNS.

This specimen belongs to a study of PD-1 and CTLA-4 blockade in melanoma (dated by TCRdb to about 2021). Study-level background: The study compared how PD-1 blockade and CTLA-4 blockade affected the melanoma-reactive CD8 T cell response in patients with melanoma.

This clonotype was obtained from a human donor with melanoma. The input for sequencing was CD8+ T cells from peripheral blood, taken before anti-PD-1 treatment. Recombination joined TRBV25-1 with TRBJ2-2; the D call is tentative, TRBD1 or TRBD2, as each matches 5 bases. CDR3 sequence: CASTPNLWGKSTGELFF. The nucleotides are TGTGCCAGCACCCCCAACCTGTGGGGGAAATCGACCGGGGAGCTGTTTTTT.